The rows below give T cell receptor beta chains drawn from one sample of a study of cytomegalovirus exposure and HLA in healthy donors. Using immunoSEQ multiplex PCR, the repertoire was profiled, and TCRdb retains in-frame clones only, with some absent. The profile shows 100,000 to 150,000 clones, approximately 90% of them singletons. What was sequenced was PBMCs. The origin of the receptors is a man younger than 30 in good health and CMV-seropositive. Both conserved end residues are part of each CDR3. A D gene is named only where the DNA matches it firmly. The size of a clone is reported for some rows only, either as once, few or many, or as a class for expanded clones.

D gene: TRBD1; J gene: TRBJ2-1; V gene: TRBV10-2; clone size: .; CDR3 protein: CASRGGTGTPSYNEQFF; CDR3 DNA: TGCGCCAGCAGAGGGGGGACAGGGACCCCCTCCTACAATGAGCAGTTCTTC
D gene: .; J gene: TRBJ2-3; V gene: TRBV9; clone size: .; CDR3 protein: CASSVGLDTQYF; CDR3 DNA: TGTGCCAGCAGCGTAGGACTCGATACGCAGTATTTT
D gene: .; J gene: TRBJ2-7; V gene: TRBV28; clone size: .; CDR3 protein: CASSLQSREQYF; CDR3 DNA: TGTGCCAGCAGTTTACAGAGCAGGGAGCAGTACTTC
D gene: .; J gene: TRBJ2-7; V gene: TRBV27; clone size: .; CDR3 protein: CASRKGWEQYF; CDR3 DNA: TGTGCCAGCAGGAAGGGGTGGGAGCAGTACTTC
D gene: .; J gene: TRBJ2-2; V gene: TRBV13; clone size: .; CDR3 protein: CASSLSRTLTGELFF; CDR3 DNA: TGTGCCAGCAGCTTATCTAGAACCCTCACCGGGGAGCTGTTTTTT
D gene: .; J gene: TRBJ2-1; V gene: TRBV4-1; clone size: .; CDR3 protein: CASRTQGWDEQFF; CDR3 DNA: TGCGCCAGCCGCACACAGGGTTGGGATGAGCAGTTCTTC
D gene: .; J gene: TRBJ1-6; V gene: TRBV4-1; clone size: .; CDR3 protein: CASSQGNWDWSSYNSPLHF; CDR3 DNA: TGCGCCAGCAGCCAGGGAAACTGGGACTGGAGCTCCTATAATTCACCCCTCCACTTT
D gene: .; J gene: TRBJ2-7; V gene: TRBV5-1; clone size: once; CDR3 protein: CASSTDSTSYEQYF; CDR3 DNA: TGCGCCAGCAGCACGGACAGCACGTCCTACGAGCAGTACTTC
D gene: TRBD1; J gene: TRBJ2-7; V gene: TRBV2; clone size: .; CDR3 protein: CASSGQGRTIYEQYF; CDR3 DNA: TGTGCCAGCAGTGGACAGGGAAGAACGATTTACGAGCAGTACTTC
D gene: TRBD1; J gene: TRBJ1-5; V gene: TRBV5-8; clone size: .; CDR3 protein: CASSLARQGFRQPQHF; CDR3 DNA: TGTGCCAGCAGCTTGGCTAGACAGGGGTTTCGGCAGCCCCAGCATTTT
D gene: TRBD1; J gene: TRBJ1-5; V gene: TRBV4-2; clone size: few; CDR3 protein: CASSQDRGRQPQHF; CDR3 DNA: TGTGCCAGCAGCCAGGACAGGGGGCGGCAGCCCCAGCATTTT
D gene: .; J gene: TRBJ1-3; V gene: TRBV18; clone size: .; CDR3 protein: CASSPQNSGNTIYF; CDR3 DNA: TGTGCCAGCTCACCCCAAAACTCTGGAAACACCATATATTTT
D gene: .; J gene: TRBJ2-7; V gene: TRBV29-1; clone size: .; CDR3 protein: CSVGGQGVYEQYF; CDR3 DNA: TGCAGCGTGGGGGGGCAGGGAGTCTACGAGCAGTACTTC
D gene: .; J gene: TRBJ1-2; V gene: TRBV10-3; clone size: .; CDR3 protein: CAISEFQGRDGYTF; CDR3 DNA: TGTGCCATCAGTGAGTTCCAGGGGAGGGATGGCTACACCTTC
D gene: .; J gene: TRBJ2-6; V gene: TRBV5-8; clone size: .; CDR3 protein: CSSRGGANVLTF; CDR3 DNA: TGTTCCAGCCGGGGGGGGGCCAACGTCCTGACTTTC
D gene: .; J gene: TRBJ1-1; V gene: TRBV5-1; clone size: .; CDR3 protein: CASSLEAGLLMNTEAFF; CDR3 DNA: TGCGCCAGCAGCTTGGAGGCAGGACTGCTCATGAACACTGAAGCTTTCTTT
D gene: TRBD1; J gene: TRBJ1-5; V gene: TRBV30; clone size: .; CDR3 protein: CAWSITGTAFNQPQHF; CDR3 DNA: TGTGCCTGGAGTATAACCGGGACAGCCTTCAATCAGCCCCAGCATTTT
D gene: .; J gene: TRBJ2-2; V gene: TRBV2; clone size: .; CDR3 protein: CASSERGTNTGELFF; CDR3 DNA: TGTGCCAGCAGTGAACGGGGAACAAACACCGGGGAGCTGTTTTTT
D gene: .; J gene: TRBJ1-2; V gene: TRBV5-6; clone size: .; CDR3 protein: CASSNLYRGYTF; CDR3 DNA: TGTGCCAGCAGCAACCTATACAGGGGCTACACCTTC
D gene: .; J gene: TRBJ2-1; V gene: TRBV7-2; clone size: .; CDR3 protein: CASSFDTNEQFF; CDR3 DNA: TGTGCCAGCAGCTTTGACACCAATGAGCAGTTCTTC
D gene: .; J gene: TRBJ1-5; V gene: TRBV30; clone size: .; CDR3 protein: CAWSQGGGLDQPQHF; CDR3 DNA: TGTGCCTGGAGTCAAGGGGGAGGGCTTGATCAGCCCCAGCATTTT
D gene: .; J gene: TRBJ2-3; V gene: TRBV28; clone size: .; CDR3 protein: CASSFLEGGTDTQYF; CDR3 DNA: TGTGCCAGCAGTTTTCTCGAGGGGGGCACAGATACGCAGTATTTT
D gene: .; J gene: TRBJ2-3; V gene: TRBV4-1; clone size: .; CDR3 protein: CASSQDDDRTQRTDTQYF; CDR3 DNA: TGCGCCAGCAGCCAGGACGACGACAGGACGCAGCGGACAGATACGCAGTATTTT
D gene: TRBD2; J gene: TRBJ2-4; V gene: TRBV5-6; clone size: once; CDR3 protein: CASSLEGRGGGIQYF; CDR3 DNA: TGTGCCAGCAGCTTGGAGGGGCGGGGGGGCGGCATTCAGTACTTC
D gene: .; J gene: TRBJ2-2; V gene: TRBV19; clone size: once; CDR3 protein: CASSPIDTGELFF; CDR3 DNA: TGTGCCAGTAGTCCAATTGACACCGGGGAGCTGTTTTTT
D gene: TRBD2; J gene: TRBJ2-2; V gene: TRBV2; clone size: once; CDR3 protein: CASAAGTMNTGELFF; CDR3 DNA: TGTGCCAGCGCCGCGGGGACTATGAACACCGGGGAGCTGTTTTTT
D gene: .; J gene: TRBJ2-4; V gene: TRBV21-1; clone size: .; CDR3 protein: CARPPADRGYF; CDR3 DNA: TGTGCCCGTCCCCCGGCGGACAGGGGGTACTTC
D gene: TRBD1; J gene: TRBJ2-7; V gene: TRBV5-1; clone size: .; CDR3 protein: CASSLGDRVGEQYF; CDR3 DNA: TGCGCCAGCAGCTTGGGAGACAGGGTGGGGGAGCAGTACTTC
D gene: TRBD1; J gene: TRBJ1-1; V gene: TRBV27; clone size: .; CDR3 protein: CASSLMTGGRTEAFF; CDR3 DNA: TGTGCCAGCAGTTTAATGACAGGGGGAAGAACTGAAGCTTTCTTT
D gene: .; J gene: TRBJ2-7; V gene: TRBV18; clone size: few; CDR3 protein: CASSPGTGPYEQYF; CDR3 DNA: TGTGCCAGCTCACCAGGAACAGGGCCCTACGAGCAGTACTTC
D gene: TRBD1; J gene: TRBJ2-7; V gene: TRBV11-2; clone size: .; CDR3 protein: CASSLNRGYEQYF; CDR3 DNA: TGTGCCAGCAGCTTGAACAGGGGATACGAGCAGTACTTC
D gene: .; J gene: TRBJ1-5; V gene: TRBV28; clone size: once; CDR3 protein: CASRPQQEGGNQPQHF; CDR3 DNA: TGTGCCAGCAGACCCCAGCAAGAAGGGGGCAATCAGCCCCAGCATTTT
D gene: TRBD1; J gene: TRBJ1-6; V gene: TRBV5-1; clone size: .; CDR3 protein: CASSSKGWVGQGRESYNSPLHF; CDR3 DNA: TGCGCCAGCAGCTCCAAAGGGTGGGTGGGACAGGGTCGCGAATCCTATAATTCACCCCTCCACTTT
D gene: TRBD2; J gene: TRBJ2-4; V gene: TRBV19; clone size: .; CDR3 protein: CASSNRQTSAYHQQYF; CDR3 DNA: TGTGCCAGTAGTAACAGACAGACTAGCGCGTACCATCAGCAGTACTTC
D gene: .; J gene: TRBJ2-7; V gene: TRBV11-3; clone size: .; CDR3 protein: CASSLGAGNYEQYF; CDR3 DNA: TGTGCCAGCAGCTTAGGGGCGGGCAACTACGAGCAGTACTTC
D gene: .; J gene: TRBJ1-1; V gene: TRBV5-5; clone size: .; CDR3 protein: CASSLSWGLEAFF; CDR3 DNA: TGTGCCAGCAGCTTGTCATGGGGACTTGAAGCTTTCTTT
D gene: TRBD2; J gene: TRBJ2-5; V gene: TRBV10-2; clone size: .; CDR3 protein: CASSRGVAGGQETQYF; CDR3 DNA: TGCGCCAGCAGTCGAGGGGTGGCGGGGGGGCAAGAGACCCAGTACTTC
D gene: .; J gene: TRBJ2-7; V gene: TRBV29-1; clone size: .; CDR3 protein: CSVLLPGTTLSEQYF; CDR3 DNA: TGCAGCGTTCTTCTCCCCGGGACAACCTTATCCGAGCAGTACTTC
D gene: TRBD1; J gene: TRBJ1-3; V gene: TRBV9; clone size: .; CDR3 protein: CASSAHGTGDGNTIYF; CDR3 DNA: TGTGCCAGCAGCGCCCACGGGACAGGGGACGGAAACACCATATATTTT
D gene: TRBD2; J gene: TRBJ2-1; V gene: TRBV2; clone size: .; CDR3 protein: CASRTRLAEDEQFF; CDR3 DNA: TGTGCCAGCAGAACAAGACTAGCGGAAGACGAGCAGTTCTTC
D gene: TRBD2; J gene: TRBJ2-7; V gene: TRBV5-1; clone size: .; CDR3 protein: CASSLVAGDSEQYF; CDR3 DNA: TGCGCCAGCAGCTTAGTAGCGGGGGATTCCGAGCAGTACTTC
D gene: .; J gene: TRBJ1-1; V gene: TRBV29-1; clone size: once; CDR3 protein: CSVGGSGVGTEAFF; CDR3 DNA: TGCAGCGTTGGTGGATCGGGGGTAGGGACTGAAGCTTTCTTT
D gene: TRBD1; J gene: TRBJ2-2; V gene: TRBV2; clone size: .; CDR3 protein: CASYSPGTGITGELFF; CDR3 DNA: TGTGCCAGCTACAGCCCCGGGACAGGAATTACCGGGGAGCTGTTTTTT
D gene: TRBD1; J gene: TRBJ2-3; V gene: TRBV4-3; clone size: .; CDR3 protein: CASSQELRRPGQGAYSTDTQYF; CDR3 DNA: TGCGCCAGCAGCCAAGAGCTCCGCCGTCCCGGACAGGGGGCATATAGCACAGATACGCAGTATTTT
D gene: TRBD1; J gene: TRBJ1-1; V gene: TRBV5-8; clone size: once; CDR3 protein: CASRTGTGRAFF; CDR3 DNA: TGTGCCAGCAGAACCGGGACAGGGCGGGCTTTCTTT
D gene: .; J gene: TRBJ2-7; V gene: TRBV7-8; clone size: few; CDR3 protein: CASSLTGLGYEQYF; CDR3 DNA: TGTGCCAGCAGCTTGACAGGTTTAGGCTACGAGCAGTACTTC
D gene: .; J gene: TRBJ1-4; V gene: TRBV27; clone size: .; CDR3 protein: CASSFLGRVEEKLFF; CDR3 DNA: TGTGCCAGCAGTTTTCTGGGCAGGGTCGAAGAAAAACTGTTTTTT
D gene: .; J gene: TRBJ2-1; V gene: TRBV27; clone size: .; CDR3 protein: CASSSQVNNNEQFF; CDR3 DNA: TGTGCCAGCAGTAGCCAGGTAAACAACAATGAGCAGTTCTTC
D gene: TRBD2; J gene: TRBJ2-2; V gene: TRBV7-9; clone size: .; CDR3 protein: CASSLALDSGASWTGELFF; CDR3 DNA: TGTGCCAGCAGCTTAGCGCTGGATAGCGGGGCTTCGTGGACCGGGGAGCTGTTTTTT
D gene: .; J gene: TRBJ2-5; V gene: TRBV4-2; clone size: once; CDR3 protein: CASSHTGQQETQYF; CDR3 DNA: TGTGCCAGCAGCCATACAGGGCAACAAGAGACCCAGTACTTC
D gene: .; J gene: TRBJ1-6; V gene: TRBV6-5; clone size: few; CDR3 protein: CASSLGGVRAPLHF; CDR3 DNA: TGTGCCAGCAGCCTGGGGGGGGTTAGAGCACCCCTCCACTTT
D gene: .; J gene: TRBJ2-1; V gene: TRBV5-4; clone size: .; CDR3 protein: CASSSQGRGSNAEQFF; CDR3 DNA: TGTGCCAGCAGCTCCCAGGGGCGGGGGAGCAATGCTGAGCAGTTCTTC
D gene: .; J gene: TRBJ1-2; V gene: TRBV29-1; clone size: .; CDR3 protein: CSVGPVYGYTF; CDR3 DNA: TGCAGCGTTGGGCCTGTCTATGGCTACACCTTC
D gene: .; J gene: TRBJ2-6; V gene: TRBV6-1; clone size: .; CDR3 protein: CASSFDSSGANVLTF; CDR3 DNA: TGTGCCAGCAGTTTCGACAGCTCTGGGGCCAACGTCCTGACTTTC
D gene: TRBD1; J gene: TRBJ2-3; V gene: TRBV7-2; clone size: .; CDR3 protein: CASSSYVKTGGTDTQYF; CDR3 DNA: TGTGCCAGCAGCTCCTATGTTAAAACAGGGGGAACAGATACGCAGTATTTT